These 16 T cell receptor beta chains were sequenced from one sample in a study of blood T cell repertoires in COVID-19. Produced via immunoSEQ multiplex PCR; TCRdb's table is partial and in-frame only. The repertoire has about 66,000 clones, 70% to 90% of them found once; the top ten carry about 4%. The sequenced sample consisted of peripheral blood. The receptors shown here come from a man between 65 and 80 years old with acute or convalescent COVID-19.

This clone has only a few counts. This chain's CDR3 is CASSTGSMTQPQHF. The DNA of the CDR3 is TGTGCCAGCAGTACAGGGAGTATGACCCAGCCCCAGCATTTT. This chain joins TRBV2 and TRBJ1-5, with a tentative D call TRBD1 (6 bases). The CDR3 consists of 14 residues. Germline CDR1 reads SNHLY; CDR2 reads FYNNEI. V was shortened by 5 bases and J by 7 bases, with 15 bases between the two germline ends.

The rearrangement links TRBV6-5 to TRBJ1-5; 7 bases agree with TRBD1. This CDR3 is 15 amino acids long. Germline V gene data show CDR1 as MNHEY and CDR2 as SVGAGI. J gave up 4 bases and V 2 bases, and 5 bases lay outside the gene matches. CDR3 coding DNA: TGTGCCAGCAGTTACGGGCCGACAGGGAATCAGCCCCAGCATTTT. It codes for CASSYGPTGNQPQHF.

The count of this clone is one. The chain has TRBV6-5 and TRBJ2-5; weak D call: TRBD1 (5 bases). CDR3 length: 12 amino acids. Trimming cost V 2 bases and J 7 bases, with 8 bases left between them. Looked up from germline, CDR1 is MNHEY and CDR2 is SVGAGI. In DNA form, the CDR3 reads TGTGCCAGCAGTTACACAAGGGGGACCCAGTACTTC. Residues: CASSYTRGTQYF.

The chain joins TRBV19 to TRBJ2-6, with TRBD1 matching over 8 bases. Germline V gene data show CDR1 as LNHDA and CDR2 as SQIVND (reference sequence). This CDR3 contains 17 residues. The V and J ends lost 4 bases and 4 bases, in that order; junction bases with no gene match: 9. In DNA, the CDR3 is TGTGCCAGTAGTACCCGGACAGGGCCGGGCGGGGCCAACGTCCTGACTTTC. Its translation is CASSTRTGPGGANVLTF.

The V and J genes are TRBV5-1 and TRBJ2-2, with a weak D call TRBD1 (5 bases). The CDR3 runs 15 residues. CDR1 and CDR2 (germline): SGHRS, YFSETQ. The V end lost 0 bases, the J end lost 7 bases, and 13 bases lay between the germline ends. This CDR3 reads CASSLGSGSGGELFF. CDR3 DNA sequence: TGCGCCAGCAGCTTGGGGTCAGGGTCTGGCGGGGAGCTGTTTTTT. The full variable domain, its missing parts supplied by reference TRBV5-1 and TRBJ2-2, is KAGVTQTPRYLIKTRGQQVTLSCSPISGHRSVSWYQQTPGQGLQFLFEYFSETQRNKGNFPGRFSGRQFSNSRSEMNVSTLELGDSALYLCASSLGSGSGGELFFGEGSRLTVL.

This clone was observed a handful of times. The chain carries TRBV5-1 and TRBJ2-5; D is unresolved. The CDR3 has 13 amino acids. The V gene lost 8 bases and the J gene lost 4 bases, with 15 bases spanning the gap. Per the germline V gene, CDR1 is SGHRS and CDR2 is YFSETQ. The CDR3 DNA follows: TGCGCCAGACTTGTGGCGGCTGGAGAGACCCAGTACTTC. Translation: CARLVAAGETQYF.

This CDR3 is CATQTDSGNTIYF. The CDR3 DNA reads TGTGCCACCCAAACCGACAGTGGAAACACCATATATTTT. V is TRBV2 and J is TRBJ1-3, with D perhaps TRBD1 (5 bases). Germline CDR1 SNHLY, CDR2 FYNNEI. The CDR3 extends over 13 amino acids. With 10 bases removed from V and 3 bases from J, the gap between germline ends came to 13 bases.

This chain's CDR3 is CASSSGTGAYEQYF. The CDR3 coding sequence is TGCGCCAGCAGCTCCGGGACAGGGGCCTACGAGCAGTACTTC. The chain has TRBV5-1 and TRBJ2-7, with TRBD1 matching over 10 bases. The CDR3 sequence is 14 residues long. J lost 2 bases, V lost 3 bases, and 2 bases had no gene match. The V gene's germline CDR1 is SGHRS and CDR2 YFSETQ.

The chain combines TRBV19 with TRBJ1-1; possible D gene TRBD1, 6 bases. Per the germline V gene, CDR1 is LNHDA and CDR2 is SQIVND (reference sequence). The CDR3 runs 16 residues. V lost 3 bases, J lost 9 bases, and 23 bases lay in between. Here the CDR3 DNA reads TGTGCCAGTAGTATTATGTGGCGGACAGACTTCCCTCAAGCTTTCTTT. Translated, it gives CASSIMWRTDFPQAFF.

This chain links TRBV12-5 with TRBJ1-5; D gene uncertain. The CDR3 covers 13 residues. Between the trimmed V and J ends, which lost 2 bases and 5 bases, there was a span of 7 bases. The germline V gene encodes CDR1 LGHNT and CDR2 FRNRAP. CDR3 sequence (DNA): TGTGCTAGTGGTTTGACTCAAGATCAGCCCCAGCATTTT. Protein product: CASGLTQDQPQHF.

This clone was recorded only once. CDR3 coding DNA: TGTGCCAGCAGTTTTGACAGGGGAGGTTCACCCCTCCACTTT. Translation gives CASSFDRGGSPLHF. The chain has TRBV6-5 and TRBJ1-6; 8 positions agree with TRBD1. Germline CDR1 MNHEY, CDR2 SVGAGI. Unmatched junction bases numbered 5, after V lost 4 bases and J lost 9 bases. This CDR3 is 14 amino acids long.

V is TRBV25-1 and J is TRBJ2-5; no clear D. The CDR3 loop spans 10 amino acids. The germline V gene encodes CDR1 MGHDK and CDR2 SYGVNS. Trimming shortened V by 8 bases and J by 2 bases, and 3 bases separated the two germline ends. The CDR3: CASLQETQYF. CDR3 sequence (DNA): TGTGCCAGCTTACAAGAGACCCAGTACTTC. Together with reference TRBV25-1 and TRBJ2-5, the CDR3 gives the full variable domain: EADIYQTPRYLVIGTGKKITLECSQTMGHDKMYWYQQDPGMELHLIHYSYGVNSTEKGDLSSESTVSRIRTEHFPLTLESARPSHTSQYLCASLQETQYFGPGTRLLVL.

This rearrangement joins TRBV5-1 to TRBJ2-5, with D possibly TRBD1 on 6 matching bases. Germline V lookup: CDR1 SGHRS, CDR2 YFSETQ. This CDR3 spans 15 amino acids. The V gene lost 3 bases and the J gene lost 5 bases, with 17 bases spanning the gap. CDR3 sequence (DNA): TGCGCCAGCAGCTCCGGACAGATAAAAGGGGAGACCCAGTACTTC. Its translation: CASSSGQIKGETQYF.

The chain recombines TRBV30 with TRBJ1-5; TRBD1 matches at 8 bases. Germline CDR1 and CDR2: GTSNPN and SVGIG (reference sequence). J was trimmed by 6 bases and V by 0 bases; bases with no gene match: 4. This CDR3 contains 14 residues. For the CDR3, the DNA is TGTGCCTGGAGTGTACGGACAGGGATTCAGCCCCAGCATTTT. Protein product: CAWSVRTGIQPQHF.

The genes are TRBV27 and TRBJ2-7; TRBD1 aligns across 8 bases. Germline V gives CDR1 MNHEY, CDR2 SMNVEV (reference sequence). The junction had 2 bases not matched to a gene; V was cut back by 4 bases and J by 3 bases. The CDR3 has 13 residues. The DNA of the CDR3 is TGTGCCAGCAGTTACACAGGGGGCTACGAGCAGTACTTC. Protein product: CASSYTGGYEQYF.

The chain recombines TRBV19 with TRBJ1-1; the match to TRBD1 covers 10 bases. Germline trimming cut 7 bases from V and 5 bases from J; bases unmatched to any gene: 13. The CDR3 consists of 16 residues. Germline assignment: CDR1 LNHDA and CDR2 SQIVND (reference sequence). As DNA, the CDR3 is TGTGCCAGTACCATCCTCGGGACAGGGGTAGGGACTGAAGCTTTCTTT. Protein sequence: CASTILGTGVGTEAFF.